Listed below are T cell receptor beta chains from one sample, sequenced in a study of blood T cells in healthy people across ages. Using its own MiXCR run on the 5' RACE reads, TCRdb lists one record per CDR3 protein. The data contain about 830,000 distinct CDR3 sequences, approximately 65% of them seen just once; the ten biggest clones take up around a quarter. The sample taken for sequencing was blood. The source is a man younger than 45 in good health. Each CDR3 is given with its conserved first and last residue. D genes are given only for firm matches. Clone size is shown for a subset of rows, as once, few, many or a class of expanded clone.

TRBJ1-5,TRBV12-3/TRBV12-4,NA,once,CASSLYPSNQPQHF,TGTGCCAGCAGTTTGTACCCCAGCAATCAGCCCCAGCATTTT
TRBJ1-2,TRBV25-1,NA,few,CASSDGSGTNPNYGYTF,TGTGCCAGCAGTGATGGTAGCGGGACAAATCCTAACTATGGCTACACCTTC
TRBJ1-2,TRBV5-1,TRBD1,NA,CASSSPDRGANYGYTF,TGCGCCAGCAGCTCTCCAGACAGGGGAGCTAACTATGGCTACACCTTC
TRBJ2-1,TRBV6-2/TRBV6-3,TRBD2,few,CASSYPAGGRNEQFF,TGTGCCAGCAGTTACCCAGCGGGGGGACGCAATGAGCAGTTCTTC
TRBJ2-7,TRBV14,NA,few,CASSQVGRPWEQYF,TGTGCCAGCAGCCAAGTAGGTAGGCCCTGGGAGCAGTACTTC
TRBJ2-4,TRBV5-6,NA,NA,CASSLQGIAKNIQYF,TGTGCCAGCAGCTTGCAAGGGATAGCCAAAAACATTCAGTACTTC
TRBJ2-7,TRBV27,NA,NA,CASSLGGPLGTSTYF,TGTGCCAGCAGTTTAGGGGGCCCTCTTGGTACGAGCACGTACTTC
TRBJ2-7,TRBV27,TRBD2,few,CASSLLAGVSHEQYF,TGTGCCAGCAGTTTATTAGCGGGGGTGTCCCACGAGCAGTACTTC
TRBJ2-1,TRBV7-4,NA,NA,CASIRRRVENEQFF,TGTGCCAGCATCAGAAGGCGCGTCGAGAATGAGCAGTTCTTC
TRBJ2-2,TRBV12-3/TRBV12-4,NA,NA,CASSAGMGRSNTGELFF,TGTGCCAGCAGCGCGGGCATGGGACGGTCGAACACCGGGGAGCTGTTTTTT
TRBJ2-1,TRBV4-2,TRBD2,NA,CASSPGEGPNEQFF,TGTGCCAGCAGCCCCGGGGAGGGGCCCAATGAGCAGTTCTTC
TRBJ1-6,TRBV9,NA,NA,CASSVDYNINSPLHF,TGTGCCAGCAGCGTAGATTACAACATAAATTCACCCCTCCACTTT
TRBJ1-2,TRBV29-1,NA,NA,CSVGDRIYTF,TGCAGCGTTGGAGACCGTATCTACACCTTC
TRBJ2-7,TRBV18,NA,NA,CASSPPIRDPYEQYF,TGTGCCAGCTCACCACCAATCCGGGACCCCTACGAGCAGTACTTC
TRBJ2-7,TRBV28,TRBD1,few,CASSLTGTQYEQYF,TGTGCCAGCAGCTTGACAGGGACCCAATACGAGCAGTACTTC
TRBJ2-1,TRBV15,NA,NA,CATSIGGDEQFF,TGTGCCACCAGCATAGGGGGTGATGAGCAGTTCTTC
TRBJ1-6,TRBV12-3/TRBV12-4,NA,NA,CASSLTLIANSLLHF,TGTGCCAGCAGTTTGACCCTAATAGCAAATTCACTCCTCCACTTT
TRBJ2-1,TRBV12-3/TRBV12-4,NA,NA,CASGQGGLFNEQFF,TGTGCCAGCGGTCAAGGGGGGCTGTTCAATGAGCAGTTCTTC
TRBJ2-1,TRBV12-3/TRBV12-4,TRBD2,NA,CASSLGRAGAFSSYNEQFF,TGTGCCAGCAGTTTAGGTCGAGCGGGGGCCTTTAGCTCCTACAATGAGCAGTTCTTC
TRBJ2-7,TRBV7-2,NA,NA,CASSLGRIRYEQYF,TGTGCCAGCAGCTTAGGCCGGATAAGGTACGAGCAGTACTTC
TRBJ1-4,TRBV24-1,NA,NA,CATTPKLISEKLFF,TGTGCCACCACCCCCAAACTCATAAGCGAAAAACTGTTTTTT
TRBJ2-7,TRBV28,NA,NA,CASASGGQYEQYF,TGTGCCAGCGCCAGTGGGGGGCAGTACGAGCAGTACTTC
TRBJ1-2,TRBV20-1,NA,NA,CSAREAGYGYTF,TGCAGTGCTAGAGAAGCAGGATATGGCTACACCTTC